Presented here are 11 T cell receptor beta chains from one specimen sequenced in a study of Graves' ophthalmopathy and Graves' hyperthyroidism. Amplification from RNA transcripts yielded the TCR beta CDR3 regions. Second-round multiplex PCR came after first-round RT-PCR with HTBI primers. TCRdb analysed the multiplex PCR reads with MiXCR anew, one entry per CDR3 protein. The table has 600,000 to 950,000 distinct CDR3 sequences, 35% to 50% seen once. What was sequenced was peripheral blood. The receptors were gathered from an adult man with Graves' ophthalmopathy.

This clonotype showed up just a few times. J is TRBJ2-2 and V is TRBV12-3 or TRBV12-4; D gene uncertain. This CDR3 comprises 14 residues. V was clipped by 3 bases and J by 7 bases, with 12 bases between them. DNA for the CDR3: TGTGCCAGCAGTTTGCGCCAGACCCACGGGGAGCTGTTTTTT. It codes for CASSLRQTHGELFF.

This clonotype has only a few counts. The rearrangement joins TRBV12-3 or TRBV12-4 to TRBJ1-1; a weak D match, TRBD1 (6 bases). The CDR3 sequence is 14 residues long. V was pared by 5 bases and J by 2 bases, with 12 bases between. The CDR3 reads CASSTGTPNTEAFF. The CDR3 bases are TGTGCCAGCAGTACCGGGACACCAAACACTGAAGCTTTCTTT.

This clonotype appeared a single time. The chain links TRBV25-1 to TRBJ1-1; TRBD1 aligns across 9 bases. Per the germline V gene, CDR1 is MGHDK and CDR2 is SYGVNS. CDR3 length equals 15 residues. V shed 6 bases, J shed 2 bases, and the junction held 7 bases outside the gene matches. The DNA of the CDR3 is TGTGCCAGCAGCCGAAAGACAGGGGGTAACACTGAAGCTTTCTTT. This sequence encodes CASSRKTGGNTEAFF.

The V call is TRBV19, the J call TRBJ1-4, with D uncertain. V lost 11 bases and J 8 bases, leaving 21 bases between the germline ends. Germline V lookup: CDR1 LNHDA, CDR2 SQIVND (reference sequence). The CDR3 has 14 residues. The CDR3 bases are TGTGCCTGGAGTGTACGCCTGTTAGGCGAAAAACTGTTTTTT. This encodes CAWSVRLLGEKLFF.

This clonotype appeared a single time. The chain recombines TRBV29-1 with TRBJ1-6; D unresolved. Between the trimmed V and J ends, which lost 1 base and 7 bases, there was a span of 11 bases. The CDR3 totals 14 residues. Germline loops: CDR1 SQVTM, CDR2 ANQGSEA. CDR3 nucleotides: TGCAGCGTTGAAGCCGGGTACGAGAATTCACCCCTCCACTTT. Its translation is CSVEAGYENSPLHF.

The sample holds one count of this clonotype. This chain joins TRBV20-1 and TRBJ2-7; possibly TRBD2 for D (7 bases). The length of the CDR3 is 16 residues. Trimming took off 2 bases at V and 3 bases at J, with 20 bases between the two ends. CDR1 DFQATT and CDR2 SNEGSKA come from the germline V gene (reference sequence). The CDR3 nucleotides are TGCAGTGCTAGACGCAGGGGAGGTGGCGGGGGCTACGAGCAGTACTTC. Its translation is CSARRRGGGGGYEQYF.

In regard to this clonotype: A much larger clone differs by one base, so this may be a read error. This sequence joins TRBV10-3 and TRBJ1-5; 8 bases line up with TRBD1. The CDR3 is 16 residues long. Per germline, CDR1 ENHRY and CDR2 SYGVKD. The J segment lost 6 bases and the V segment lost 3 bases, leaving 10 bases of the junction unmatched. CDR3 sequence: CAISDLRTGGSQPQHF. The CDR3 nucleotides are TGTGCCATCAGTGACCTCCGAACAGGGGGAAGTCAGCCCCAGCATTTT.

The chain couples TRBV9 to TRBJ2-5, with 7 bases identical to TRBD2. The CDR3 is 15 residues long. V gave up 0 bases and J gave up 9 bases; unmatched junction bases: 11. In germline, CDR1 is SGDLS, CDR2 YYNGEE. CDR3 sequence: CASSVVSSAGEAQYF. Here the CDR3 DNA reads TGTGCCAGCAGCGTAGTGAGTTCGGCGGGGGAGGCCCAGTACTTC.

This rearrangement joins TRBV12-3 or TRBV12-4 to TRBJ2-7; D is perhaps TRBD2 (5 bases). The length of the CDR3 is 13 residues. V was trimmed by 3 bases and J by 2 bases, leaving 8 bases between them. The CDR3 nucleotides read TGTGCCAGCAGTTTTAAGAGGGCCTACGAGCAGTACTTC. Translating gives CASSFKRAYEQYF.

This clonotype was observed a handful of times. The rearrangement uses TRBV7-9 and TRBJ2-2; D gene uncertain. CDR1 and CDR2 from the germline V gene are SEHNR and FQNEAQ (reference sequence). This CDR3 spans 12 amino acids. Trimming took 5 bases from V and 7 from J, leaving 8 bases between them. Here the CDR3 reads CASSIRIGELFF. CDR3 in DNA: TGTGCCAGCAGCATACGAATCGGGGAGCTGTTTTTT.

The chain links TRBV2 to TRBJ2-7; 7 nucleotides line up with TRBD1. CDR3 length: 12 amino acids. Germline V CDR1 and CDR2: SNHLY, FYNNEI. V shed 10 bases, J shed 3 bases, and the junction held 6 bases outside the gene matches. The CDR3 sequence is CAKKTGNYEQYF. In DNA, the CDR3 is TGTGCCAAAAAGACAGGGAACTACGAGCAGTACTTC.